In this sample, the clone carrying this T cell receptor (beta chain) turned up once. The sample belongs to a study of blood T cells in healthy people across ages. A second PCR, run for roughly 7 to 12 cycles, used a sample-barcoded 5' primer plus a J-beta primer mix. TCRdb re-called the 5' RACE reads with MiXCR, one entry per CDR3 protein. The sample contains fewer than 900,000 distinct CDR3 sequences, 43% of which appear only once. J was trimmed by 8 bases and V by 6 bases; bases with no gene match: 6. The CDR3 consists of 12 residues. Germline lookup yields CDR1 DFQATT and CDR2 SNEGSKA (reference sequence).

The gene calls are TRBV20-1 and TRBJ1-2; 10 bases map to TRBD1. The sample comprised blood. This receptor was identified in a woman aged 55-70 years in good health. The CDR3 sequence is CSAPGQGSGYTF. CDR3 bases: TGCAGTGCCCCGGGACAGGGGAGCGGCTACACCTTC.